This T cell receptor (beta chain) emerged from a study of siplizumab effects on memory and regulatory T cells. Whole-study findings and limits: Apparently more diverse than memory cells, naive T cells also seemed major alloresponse contributors.

Worth noting for this clone: Its matching antigen is unknown.

Per the germline V gene, CDR1 is SEHNR and CDR2 is FQNEAQ (reference sequence). Trimming shortened V by 8 bases and J by 2 bases, and 10 bases separated the two germline ends. CDR3 length equals 12 residues. The method was immunoSEQ multiplex PCR; TCRdb's version includes in-frame clones alone and lacks a portion of them. The data show some 70,000 clones, with approximately 89% seen just once and more than 1.5% held by the top ten. The chain employs TRBV7-9 and TRBJ2-7, with D unresolved. This TCR was sampled from a human donor in good health. The sequenced sample consisted of Tregs sorted from blood. CDR3 sequence (DNA): TGTGCCAGCCAGACCGGACCCTACGAGCAGTACTTC. It specifies CASQTGPYEQYF.